The next 5 T cell receptor beta chains were all read from a single sample in a study of T-cell reconstitution after alpha-beta-depleted transplantation in children listed by TCRdb under 2016. Library method: PCR. Instrument used: Illumina HiSeq 2500. Molecular barcoding was employed in the preparation of TCR libraries, with unique molecular identifiers being used to normalize TCRbeta repertoire quantification. In-frame beta chains were kept once TCRdb had trimmed the public reads at Q25 with fastp and called clones with MiXCR. Identical CDR3 proteins give one entry, which carries the most common genes and DNA. The sample includes 450,000 to 550,000 distinct CDR3 sequences, with 10% to 12% observed a single time. In total, the top ten clones hold about 14% of the sample. Taken with the paper, the label for treatment or condition translates to: allogeneic hematopoietic cell transplantation with graft depleted of TCRalphabeta T cells and CD19 B cells.

The sequencing here drew on PBMCs, mostly from graft donor cells, taken 180 days after TCRalphabeta/CD19-depleted stem cell transplant. The receptor source for this set is a female patient aged 2 to 10 who had a stem cell transplant for aplastic anemia, so the T cells may come from the graft donor.

This clonotype was recorded a few times. CDR3 in amino acids: CASSPGGSLNQPQHF. The CDR3 DNA reads TGCGCCAGCAGTCCAGGGGGGTCCCTCAATCAGCCCCAGCATTTT. The rearrangement uses TRBV5-1 and TRBJ1-5; 7 nucleotides line up with TRBD1. This CDR3 contains 15 residues. CDR1 is SGHRS and CDR2 is YFSETQ in the germline V gene. Trimming at V came to 5 bases and at J to 3 bases, leaving 8 bases not matched to a gene.

The J gene is TRBJ2-7, the V gene TRBV27; D might be TRBD1 or TRBD2, each matching 6 bases. The CDR3 contains 18 residues. V gave up 8 bases and J gave up 4 bases, with 30 bases separating them. Germline assignment: CDR1 MNHEY and CDR2 SMNVEV (reference sequence). In DNA, the CDR3 is TGTGCCAGCGGTTGGCCCTCTGACGAGGGGGTAGGGGGGTACGAGCAGTACTTC. This gives the protein CASGWPSDEGVGGYEQYF.

This clonotype was found a few times. The CDR3 loop reads CSASRLGPRSGELFF. The CDR3 DNA reads TGCAGTGCTTCTCGACTAGGCCCGAGGTCCGGGGAGCTGTTTTTT. This sequence joins TRBV20-1 and TRBJ2-2; D might be TRBD2 (6 bases). The CDR3 runs 15 residues. The germline V gene has CDR1 DFQATT and CDR2 SNEGSKA (reference sequence). V lost 5 bases and J 6 bases, leaving 19 bases between the germline ends.

This clonotype was observed a few times. CDR3 sequence reads: CASSGRQGRNSPLHF. CDR3 nucleotides: TGTGCCAGCAGCGGCCGACAGGGTCGGAATTCACCCCTCCACTTT. This rearrangement joins TRBV9 to TRBJ1-6; 7 bases align to TRBD1. The CDR3 sequence is 15 residues long. The V segment lost 3 bases and the J segment 7 bases; nucleotides outside the gene matches: 7. Germline V CDR1 and CDR2: SGDLS, YYNGEE. Drawing the rest from reference TRBV9 and TRBJ1-6, the complete variable domain is DSGVTQTPKHLITATGQRVTLRCSPRSGDLSVYWYQQSLDQGLQFLIQYYNGEERAKGNILERFSAQQFPDLHSELNLSSLELGDSALYFCASSGRQGRNSPLHFGNGTRLTVT.

V is TRBV9 and J is TRBJ2-7, with D perhaps matching TRBD1 (6 bases). Germline CDR1 is SGDLS and CDR2 is YYNGEE. The CDR3 contains 15 residues. V lost 0 bases and J lost 4, with 14 bases in between. The CDR3 region is CASSVGSGAVYEQYF. DNA of the CDR3: TGTGCCAGCAGCGTAGGATCAGGGGCTGTTTACGAGCAGTACTTC.